Listed here are 8 T cell receptor beta chains from one sample, sequenced in a study of OX40 agonist ivuxolimab in advanced cancers. Clones were sequenced by immunoSEQ multiplex PCR, and TCRdb holds only the in-frame ones, with some missing. There are approximately 62,000 clones in the sample; roughly 90% occur only once, and approximately 5.4% lies in the top ten. The sequences come from CD4+ or CD8+ T cells sorted from blood, collected in a trial of the OX40 agonist ivuxolimab. Receptor source: an adult with an advanced solid tumor such as melanoma, head and neck, liver or kidney cancer.

This chain uses TRBV12-5 with TRBJ1-6; unclear D gene. The CDR3 runs to 13 residues. Trimming left V 1 base short and J 10 bases short, with 8 bases between. Germline lookup yields CDR1 LGHNT and CDR2 FRNRAP. Here the CDR3 reads CASGLEEGSPLHF. The CDR3 DNA follows: TGTGCTAGTGGTTTGGAGGAAGGCTCACCCCTCCACTTT.

The chain carries TRBV11-2 and TRBJ1-1, with TRBD1 as a possible D gene (5 bases). Trimming stripped 5 bases from V and 5 bases from J, with 18 bases between. Germline CDR1 SGHAT, CDR2 FQNNGV. The CDR3 spans 15 residues. The CDR3 coding sequence is TGTGCCAGCAGCCAAACCTACCAGGGCGGGACTGAAGCTTTCTTT. It translates to CASSQTYQGGTEAFF.

The chain joins TRBV27 to TRBJ2-1, with D unresolved. V lost 5 bases and J 0 bases, leaving 11 bases between the germline ends. Germline V gene sequence: CDR1 MNHEY, CDR2 SMNVEV (reference sequence). There are 15 residues in the CDR3. The CDR3 is CASSQMLNSYNEQFF. The CDR3 region has the DNA TGTGCCAGCAGTCAGATGCTGAACTCCTACAATGAGCAGTTCTTC.

This chain uses TRBV11-2 with TRBJ2-7; 9 positions agree with TRBD1. The length of the CDR3 is 15 residues. Per the germline V gene, CDR1 is SGHAT and CDR2 is FQNNGV. V gave up 4 bases and J gave up 3 bases; unmatched junction bases: 7. The CDR3: CASSSRDREIYEQYF. For the CDR3, the DNA is TGTGCCAGCAGCTCCCGGGACAGGGAAATCTACGAGCAGTACTTC.

The chain carries TRBV6-5 and TRBJ1-3; tentative D call: TRBD1 (6 bases). V was cut by 0 bases and J by 1 base, with 10 bases left in between. The length of the CDR3 is 16 residues. Germline V gives CDR1 MNHEY, CDR2 SVGAGI. In nucleotides, the CDR3 is TGTGCCAGCAGTTACTCGGACAGTTCTTCTGGAAACACCATATATTTT. Its translation is CASSYSDSSSGNTIYF.

The V and J genes are TRBV6-6 and TRBJ2-5, with D uncertain. The V end lost 3 bases, the J end lost 5 bases, and 4 bases lay between the germline ends. Germline loops: CDR1 MNHNY, CDR2 SVGAGI (reference sequence). CDR3 size: 11 residues. The CDR3 sequence: CASSYLETQYF. The DNA for the CDR3 is TGTGCCAGCAGTTATCTTGAGACCCAGTACTTC.

The chain carries TRBV5-4 and TRBJ2-7; perhaps D is TRBD1 or TRBD2 (5 bases each). The length of the CDR3 is 16 residues. In germline, CDR1 is SGHNT, CDR2 YYREEE (reference sequence). V lost 4 bases and J 3 bases, leaving 20 bases between the germline ends. CDR3 amino acids: CASSPQAAGTGYEQYF. For the CDR3, the DNA is TGTGCCAGCAGCCCACAAGCGGCCGGGACCGGCTACGAGCAGTACTTC.

V is TRBV5-1 and J is TRBJ2-5; D possibly corresponds to TRBD1 (6 bases). CDR1 and CDR2 (germline): SGHRS, YFSETQ. Trimming removed 2 bases at V and 2 bases at J, with 13 bases between. CDR3 size: 15 residues. This chain's CDR3 is CASSFRDTQQETQYF. The CDR3 coding sequence is TGCGCCAGCAGCTTCCGGGACACCCAACAAGAGACCCAGTACTTC.